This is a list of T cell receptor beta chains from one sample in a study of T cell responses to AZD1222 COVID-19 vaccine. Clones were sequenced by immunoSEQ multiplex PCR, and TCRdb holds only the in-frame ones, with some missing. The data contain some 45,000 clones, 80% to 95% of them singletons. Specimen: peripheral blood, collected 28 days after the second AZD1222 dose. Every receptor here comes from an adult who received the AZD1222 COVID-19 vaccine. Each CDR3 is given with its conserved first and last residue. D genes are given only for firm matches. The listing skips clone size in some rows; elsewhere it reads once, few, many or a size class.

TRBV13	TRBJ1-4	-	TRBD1	CASSLRQGGEKLFF	TGTGCCAGCAGCTTACGACAGGGTGGGGAAAAACTGTTTTTT
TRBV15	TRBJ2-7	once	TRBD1	CATSRDPGTVNDEQYF	TGTGCCACCAGCAGAGATCCCGGGACAGTAAACGACGAGCAGTACTTC
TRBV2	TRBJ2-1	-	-	CASSDRSPPSNEQFF	TGTGCCAGCAGTGATAGGAGCCCCCCAAGCAATGAGCAGTTCTTC
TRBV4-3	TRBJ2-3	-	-	CASSQDWGLSTDTQYF	TGCGCCAGCAGCCAAGATTGGGGGTTAAGCACAGATACGCAGTATTTT
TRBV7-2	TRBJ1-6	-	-	CASSPTEAGPHLHF	TGTGCCAGCAGCCCCACGGAGGCCGGCCCTCACCTCCACTTT
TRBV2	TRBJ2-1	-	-	CASNEGGGEQFF	TGTGCCAGCAACGAGGGGGGCGGTGAGCAGTTCTTC
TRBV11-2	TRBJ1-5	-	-	CASSSRGGADQPQHF	TGTGCCAGCAGCTCCCGCGGAGGGGCCGATCAGCCCCAGCATTTT
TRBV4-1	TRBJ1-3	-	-	CASSRPGSSGNTIYF	TGCGCCAGCAGCCGGCCTGGGAGCTCTGGAAACACCATATATTTT
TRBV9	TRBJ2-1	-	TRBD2	CASSVGLAGGLDEQFF	TGTGCCAGCAGCGTCGGTCTAGCGGGGGGGCTGGATGAGCAGTTCTTC
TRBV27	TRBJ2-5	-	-	CASSLSNPKNGETQYF	TGTGCCAGCAGTTTATCGAACCCAAAAAATGGGGAGACCCAGTACTTC
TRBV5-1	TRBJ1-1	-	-	CASSSYPQGTEAFF	TGCGCCAGCAGCTCCTACCCTCAGGGCACTGAAGCTTTCTTT
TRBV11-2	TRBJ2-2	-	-	CASSLRAGGELFF	TGTGCCAGCAGCTTACGGGCGGGCGGGGAGCTGTTTTTT
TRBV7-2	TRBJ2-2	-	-	CASSLSILNTGELFF	TGTGCCAGCAGCTTATCTATTCTCAACACCGGGGAGCTGTTTTTT
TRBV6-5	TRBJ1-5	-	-	CASSLSGSGGNQPQHF	TGTGCCAGCAGTTTATCGGGCTCCGGAGGGAATCAGCCCCAGCATTTT
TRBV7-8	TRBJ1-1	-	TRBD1	CASIPNRGNTEAFF	TGTGCCAGCATTCCTAACAGGGGAAATACTGAAGCTTTCTTT
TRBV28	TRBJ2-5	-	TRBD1	CASSPSPGQVYQETQYF	TGTGCCAGCAGTCCAAGCCCAGGACAGGTGTACCAAGAGACCCAGTACTTC
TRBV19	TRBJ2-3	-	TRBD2	CASSPPTSGGSYF	TGTGCCAGTAGTCCGCCGACTAGCGGGGGGTCGTATTTT
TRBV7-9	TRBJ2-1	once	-	CASSPGLGAYNEQFF	TGTGCCAGCAGCCCAGGGTTGGGAGCCTACAATGAGCAGTTCTTC
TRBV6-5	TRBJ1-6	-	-	CASSPETASPLHF	TGTGCCAGCAGTCCTGAGACAGCCTCACCCCTCCACTTT
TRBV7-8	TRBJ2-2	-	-	CASSIPGPIDTGELFF	TGTGCCAGCAGCATACCGGGACCGATAGACACCGGGGAGCTGTTTTTT
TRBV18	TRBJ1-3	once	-	CASSRRTGSSGNTIYF	TGTGCCAGCTCCCGCAGGACGGGAAGCTCTGGAAACACCATATATTTT
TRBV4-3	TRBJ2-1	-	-	CASSQDGGRYNEQFF	TGCGCCAGCAGCCAAGACGGGGGGCGCTACAATGAGCAGTTCTTC
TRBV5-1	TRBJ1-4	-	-	CASSWTERGGKLFF	TGCGCCAGCAGCTGGACGGAGAGAGGGGGAAAACTGTTTTTT
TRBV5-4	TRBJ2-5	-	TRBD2	CASSKGLAGGQETQYF	TGTGCCAGCAGCAAGGGACTAGCGGGGGGTCAAGAGACCCAGTACTTC
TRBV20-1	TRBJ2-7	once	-	CSARKTYEQYF	TGCAGTGCTAGAAAAACCTACGAGCAGTACTTC
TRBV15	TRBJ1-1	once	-	CATSGRAGGTEAFF	TGTGCCACCAGCGGGAGGGCGGGGGGCACTGAAGCTTTCTTT
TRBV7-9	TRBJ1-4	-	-	CASSFSGDNEKLFF	TGTGCCAGCAGCTTTTCAGGGGACAATGAAAAACTGTTTTTT
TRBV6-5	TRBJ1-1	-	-	CASSYSFGNTEAFF	TGTGCCAGCAGTTACTCGTTTGGGAACACTGAAGCTTTCTTT
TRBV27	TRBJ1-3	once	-	CASSPLGGASGNTIYF	TGTGCCAGCAGTCCTTTAGGAGGGGCAAGTGGAAACACCATATATTTT
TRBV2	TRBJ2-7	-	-	CASSDRAHEQYF	TGTGCCAGCAGTGACAGGGCCCACGAGCAGTACTTC
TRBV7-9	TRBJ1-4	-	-	CASSGGTNEKLFF	TGTGCCAGCAGCGGTGGAACTAATGAAAAACTGTTTTTT
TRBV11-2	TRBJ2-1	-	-	CASSSWDSEVLNEQFF	TGTGCCAGCAGTTCGTGGGATAGCGAGGTGCTTAATGAGCAGTTCTTC
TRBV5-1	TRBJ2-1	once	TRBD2	CASSSLIPGTSGGNEQFF	TGCGCCAGCAGCTCCCTCATCCCCGGGACTAGCGGGGGGAATGAGCAGTTCTTC
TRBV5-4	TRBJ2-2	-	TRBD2	CASSLGLAVTGELFF	TGTGCCAGCAGCTTGGGACTAGCGGTCACCGGGGAGCTGTTTTTT
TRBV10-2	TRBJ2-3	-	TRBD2	CASSVRLAGGQDTQYF	TGCGCCAGCAGTGTCCGACTAGCGGGGGGGCAAGATACGCAGTATTTT
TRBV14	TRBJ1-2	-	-	CASSQDPRQSSGYTF	TGTGCCAGCAGCCAAGATCCCCGGCAATCGTCCGGCTACACCTTC
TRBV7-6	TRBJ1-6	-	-	CASSLGSGAGNSPLHF	TGTGCCAGCAGCCTGGGGTCGGGGGCTGGCAATTCACCCCTCCACTTT
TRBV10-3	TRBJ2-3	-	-	CAISEWAHTDTQYF	TGTGCCATCAGTGAGTGGGCGCATACAGATACGCAGTATTTT
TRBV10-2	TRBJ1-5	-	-	CASRQGRDQPQHF	TGCGCCAGCAGACAGGGCCGTGATCAGCCCCAGCATTTT
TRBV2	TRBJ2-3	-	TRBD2	CASSFGTSGGLSSTDTQYF	TGTGCCAGCAGCTTCGGGACTAGCGGGGGGTTATCTAGCACAGATACGCAGTATTTT
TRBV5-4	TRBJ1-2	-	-	CASSLRWGYGYTF	TGTGCCAGCAGTTTGAGATGGGGCTATGGCTACACCTTC